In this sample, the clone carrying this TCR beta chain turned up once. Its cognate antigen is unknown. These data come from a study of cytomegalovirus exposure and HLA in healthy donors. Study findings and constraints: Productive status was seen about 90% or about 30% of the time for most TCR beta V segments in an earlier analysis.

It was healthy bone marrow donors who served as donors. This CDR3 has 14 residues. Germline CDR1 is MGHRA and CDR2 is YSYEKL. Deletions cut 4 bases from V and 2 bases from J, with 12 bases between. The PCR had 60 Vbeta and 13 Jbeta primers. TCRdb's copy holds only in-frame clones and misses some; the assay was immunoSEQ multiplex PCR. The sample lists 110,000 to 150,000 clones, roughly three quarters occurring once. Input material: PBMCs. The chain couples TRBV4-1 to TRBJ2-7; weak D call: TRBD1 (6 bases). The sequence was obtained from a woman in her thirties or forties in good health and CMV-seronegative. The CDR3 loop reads CASSRRTEAYEQYF. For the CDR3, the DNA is TGCGCCAGCAGCCGCCGGACAGAAGCCTACGAGCAGTACTTC.